This TCR beta chain stems from a study of T cells in Graves' hyperthyroidism and ophthalmopathy. Study-wide points: Ophthalmopathy and stable hyperthyroidism were told apart by a 13 V-J model.

The study left out patients who had uncontrolled infection, other autoimmune disease, pregnancy or lactation. Researchers amplified the TCR beta CDR3 regions from RNA transcripts. When the TCR CDR3 underwent first-round RT-PCR, the HTBI primer set was used. TCRdb independently ran MiXCR on the multiplex PCR reads; one entry per CDR3 protein. The sample records roughly 290,000 distinct CDR3 sequences, about 13% being singletons. A note on this clonotype: Antigen unknown.

The receptor's source is a woman aged 40 to 50 with Graves' hyperthyroidism. The sample was blood.

Here the CDR3 DNA reads TGTGCCAGCAGCTGGGGACAGGGGGCGCCTAGGGCCAACGTCCTGACTTTC. Encoded protein: CASSWGQGAPRANVLTF. This chain joins TRBV7-9 and TRBJ2-6; TRBD1 matches 12 bases. With 4 bases clipped from V and 5 bases from J, the junction kept 6 bases outside the gene matches. Per the germline V gene, CDR1 is SEHNR and CDR2 is FQNEAQ (reference sequence). CDR3 length: 17 residues.